The rows below give T cell receptor beta chains drawn from one sample of a study of CD8 T cells in ankylosing spondylitis. TCRdb re-called the 5' RACE reads with MiXCR, one entry per CDR3 protein. The table shows roughly 200,000 distinct CDR3 sequences, with around 13% occurring only once. Sequenced input: blood, either unsorted or a sorted T cell fraction (not recorded which). All receptors derive from a male donor with ankylosing spondylitis or in good health (not recorded which). Each CDR3 is given with its conserved first and last residue. The D gene is left open where the match is weak. Clone size is given for some rows only: seen once, a few or many times, or a class if the clone is expanded.

D gene,clone size,J gene,CDR3 length,V gene,CDR3 DNA,CDR3 protein
TRBD2,many,TRBJ2-5,14,TRBV4-1,TGCGCCAGCAGCCTACGACTAGCGGGAGAGACCCAGTACTTC,CASSLRLAGETQYF
.,once,TRBJ1-2,15,TRBV3-1,TGTGCCAGCAGCCAAGGATCCCAGGTGGACTATGGCTACACCTTC,CASSQGSQVDYGYTF
TRBD2,.,TRBJ2-1,19,TRBV20-1,TGCAGTGCTATCTTGGGCCTAGCGGGGGCCTACCTCTCCTACAATGAGCAGTTCTTC,CSAILGLAGAYLSYNEQFF
TRBD1,.,TRBJ2-2,15,TRBV7-9,TGTGCCAGCAGCTTAGACACTACAGGGGTCGGGGAGCTGTTTTTT,CASSLDTTGVGELFF
TRBD2,few,TRBJ2-2,14,TRBV20-1,TGCAGTGCCACGACTAGCGGGAGACCCGGGGAGCTGTTTTTT,CSATTSGRPGELFF
.,.,TRBJ2-1,18,TRBV2,TGTGCCAGCAGGATCCCTCCCCTACCGGGGTCATCCTACAATGAGCAGTTCTTC,CASRIPPLPGSSYNEQFF
.,.,TRBJ2-7,11,TRBV7-9,TGTGCCAGCAGCTTATGGGGCGAGCAGTACTTC,CASSLWGEQYF
TRBD1,.,TRBJ2-1,17,TRBV6-1,TGTGCCAGCAGTGAACGATTTACAGGGGTAACGTCCAATGAGCAGTTCTTC,CASSERFTGVTSNEQFF
.,many,TRBJ2-5,13,TRBV21-1,TGTGCCAGCGGGCCCGGACAAGAGGAGACCCAGTACTTC,CASGPGQEETQYF
.,.,TRBJ1-2,19,TRBV3-1,TGTGCCAGCAGCCGGACCCTAGGCGGGCGTACTCGCGCCAAGTATGGCTACACCTTC,CASSRTLGGRTRAKYGYTF
.,many,TRBJ2-7,13,TRBV5-5,TGTGCCAGCAGCCCAGGGATGGCCTACGAGCAGTACTTC,CASSPGMAYEQYF
TRBD2,.,TRBJ2-3,16,TRBV5-6,TGTGCCAGCAGCTTGGCCCCTAGCGGGGGGAGAGATACGCAGTATTTT,CASSLAPSGGRDTQYF
.,.,TRBJ2-7,14,TRBV6-1,TGTGCCAGCAGTCCCCGCACAATGGCCTACGAGCAGTACTTC,CASSPRTMAYEQYF
.,.,TRBJ2-5,12,TRBV30,TGTGCCTGGAATAGGGGTCAAGAGACCCAGTACTTC,CAWNRGQETQYF
TRBD1,few,TRBJ2-3,19,TRBV11-1,TGTGCCAGCAGCTCCCCCGGGCAAAAACGGGACAGGGTGACAGATACGCAGTATTTT,CASSSPGQKRDRVTDTQYF
.,few,TRBJ2-3,17,TRBV7-8,TGTGCCAGCAGCTTACCGAATGAGGGGCTCAGCACAGATACGCAGTATTTT,CASSLPNEGLSTDTQYF
TRBD1,few,TRBJ2-7,14,TRBV4-1,TGCGCCAGCAGCCACTCGGGACAGTACTACGAGCAGTACTTC,CASSHSGQYYEQYF
.,.,TRBJ2-4,12,TRBV15,TGTGCCACCCGCGCACCCGAAAACATTCAGTACTTC,CATRAPENIQYF
.,few,TRBJ2-1,13,TRBV12-3/TRBV12-4,TGTGCCAGCAGCCATGCCCCCGACCCCCCGGGGTTATTC,CASSHAPDPPGLF
TRBD1,few,TRBJ1-4,14,TRBV12-3/TRBV12-4,TGTGCCAGCAGTTCGGGACAGGGTCATGAAAAACTGTTTTTT,CASSSGQGHEKLFF
.,few,TRBJ2-5,11,TRBV7-9,TGTGCCAGCAGCCCAGATCAGACCCAGTACTTC,CASSPDQTQYF
.,.,TRBJ1-5,14,TRBV3-1,TGTGCCAGCAGCCAAGATTCGGACAATCAGCCCCAGCATTTT,CASSQDSDNQPQHF
.,few,TRBJ1-1,13,TRBV9,TGTGCCAGCACCCCACAGAAAAACACTGAAGCTTTCTTT,CASTPQKNTEAFF
.,few,TRBJ1-4,14,TRBV6-1,TGTGCCAGCAGTGACCTAGGAGGTGACGAAAAACTGTTTTTT,CASSDLGGDEKLFF
.,many,TRBJ2-7,14,TRBV7-6,TGTGCCAGCAGTCCCGGGACTGACTCCTACGAGCAGTACTTC,CASSPGTDSYEQYF
TRBD1,few,TRBJ2-5,14,TRBV4-1,TGCGCCAGCAGCCCACAGACAGGGGAAGAGACCCAGTACTTC,CASSPQTGEETQYF
TRBD1,medium-sized,TRBJ1-2,16,TRBV10-3,TGTGCCATCAGGGGGACAGGGGCTACATCTAACTATGGCTACACCTTC,CAIRGTGATSNYGYTF
.,.,TRBJ1-2,15,TRBV12-5,TGTGCTAGTGGCCCTTCGGAGGGAGGGTTTTATGGCTACACCTTC,CASGPSEGGFYGYTF